This is a list of T cell receptor beta chains from one sample in a study of cytomegalovirus exposure and HLA in healthy donors. Only in-frame clones appear in the TCRdb table, and some are missing; sequencing was by immunoSEQ multiplex PCR. This sample has approximately 140,000 clones, with 70% to 90% found just once. The sample was PBMCs. The receptor source for this set is a man between 18 and 35 years old in good health and CMV-seropositive. CDR3s include the opening cysteine and the closing phenylalanine or tryptophan. D genes are given only for firm matches. Clone sizes are given selectively: once, few, many, or a class where the clone is expanded.

D gene	V gene	J gene	clone size	CDR3 protein	CDR3 DNA
-	TRBV11-3	TRBJ2-2	-	CASSFGSQQAGELFF	TGTGCCAGCAGCTTCGGCAGCCAGCAGGCCGGGGAGCTGTTTTTT
-	TRBV5-6	TRBJ2-3	-	CASSRGLSTDTQYF	TGTGCCAGCAGTCGCGGCCTTAGCACAGATACGCAGTATTTT
TRBD2	TRBV4-1	TRBJ2-7	once	CASSQGGPGFAGAGEQYF	TGCGCCAGCAGCCAAGGAGGCCCAGGATTTGCGGGAGCCGGGGAGCAGTACTTC
TRBD1	TRBV2	TRBJ2-6	-	CASSGTGGRGSGANVLTF	TGTGCCAGCAGTGGAACAGGGGGCAGGGGCTCTGGGGCCAACGTCCTGACTTTC
-	TRBV29-1	TRBJ2-2	-	CSIRQRTNTGELFF	TGCAGCATTAGACAGAGAACGAACACCGGGGAGCTGTTTTTT
-	TRBV7-2	TRBJ2-1	once	CAIPSRVIGWNEQFF	TGTGCCATCCCTTCTCGGGTCATAGGTTGGAATGAGCAGTTCTTC
-	TRBV9	TRBJ2-2	-	CASSVGRAANTGELFF	TGTGCCAGCAGCGTGGGCAGGGCCGCGAACACCGGGGAGCTGTTTTTT
TRBD1	TRBV12-5	TRBJ1-1	-	CASGLVAVGQVSLNTEAFF	TGTGCTAGTGGTTTGGTCGCCGTTGGACAGGTATCTTTGAACACTGAAGCTTTCTTT
-	TRBV21-1	TRBJ2-7	-	CASSIPLAGEIRDEQYF	TGTGCCAGCAGCATCCCCCTAGCGGGAGAAATTCGTGACGAGCAGTACTTC
TRBD2	TRBV4-2	TRBJ2-2	once	CASSQGPTSGSNGELFF	TGTGCCAGCAGCCAAGGTCCCACTAGCGGGAGTAACGGGGAGCTGTTTTTT